The 28 T cell receptor beta chains below all came from one sample that was sequenced in a study of T cells in Graves' hyperthyroidism and ophthalmopathy. The source material, RNA transcripts, was used to amplify TCR beta CDR3 regions. HTBI primers were employed in a first-round RT-PCR of the TCR CDR3. TCRdb re-derived calls from the multiplex PCR reads in MiXCR, one entry per CDR3 protein. The table shows about 480,000 distinct CDR3 sequences, with approximately 22% occurring only once. The sample comprised blood. The origin of the receptors is a woman aged 70-85 years with Graves' ophthalmopathy.

This sequence joins TRBV6-1 and TRBJ2-1; unclear D gene. This CDR3 contains 14 residues. Germline assignment: CDR1 MNHNS and CDR2 SASEGT. Trimming removed 0 bases at V and 12 bases at J, with 15 bases between. The CDR3 is CASSEANLNRGQFF. The CDR3 DNA reads TGTGCCAGCAGTGAAGCAAACCTAAATCGCGGGCAGTTCTTC.

The sample holds many counts of this clonotype. J is TRBJ1-3 and V is TRBV30; D unclear. Germline values: CDR1 GTSNPN, CDR2 SVGIG (reference sequence). V dropped 0 bases and J dropped 0 bases, with 3 bases sitting between them. This CDR3 is built from 13 residues. CDR3 bases: TGTGCCTGGAGTGTTCCCTCTGGAAACACCATATATTTT. Translation gives CAWSVPSGNTIYF.

This clonotype was detected ten times or more. The chain has TRBV7-3 and TRBJ1-5; the D is unclear. CDR1 and CDR2 from the germline V gene are SGHTA and FQGTGA. The ends were cut back, 4 bases at V and 7 bases at J, with 11 bases in the middle. CDR3 length: 13 amino acids. The CDR3, as DNA: TGTGCCAGCAGCTCGCACAAGGGACAGCCCCAGCATTTT. The encoded protein is CASSSHKGQPQHF. The full variable domain, in which reference TRBV7-3 and TRBJ1-5 provide the parts outside the CDR3, is GAGVSQTPSNKVTEKGKYVELRCDPISGHTALYWYRQSLGQGPEFLIYFQGTGAADDSGLPNDRFFAVRPEGSVSTLKIQRTERGDSAVYLCASSSHKGQPQHFGDGTRLSIL.

The chain is built from TRBV9 and TRBJ2-7; D may be TRBD2 (6 bases). The CDR3 is 18 residues long. V was trimmed by 0 bases and J by 3 bases, leaving 22 bases between them. Germline V gene lookup returns CDR1 SGDLS and CDR2 YYNGEE. CDR3 nucleotide sequence: TGTGCCAGCAGCGTAGGGACCCCTACCGGGACTTTAATCTACGAGCAGTACTTC. As protein: CASSVGTPTGTLIYEQYF.

This clonotype was counted only a few times. V gene TRBV9 combines with J gene TRBJ2-6, with 7 bases that match TRBD2. Trimming cost V 0 bases and J 0 bases; bases outside gene matches: 3. Germline V lookup: CDR1 SGDLS, CDR2 YYNGEE. The CDR3 spans 17 residues. In DNA, the CDR3 is TGTGCCAGCAGCGTAGCGGGGGGAGGCTCTGGGGCCAACGTCCTGACTTTC. Translation gives CASSVAGGGSGANVLTF. Drawing the rest from reference TRBV9 and TRBJ2-6, the complete variable domain is DSGVTQTPKHLITATGQRVTLRCSPRSGDLSVYWYQQSLDQGLQFLIQYYNGEERAKGNILERFSAQQFPDLHSELNLSSLELGDSALYFCASSVAGGGSGANVLTFGAGSRLTVL.

In its sample, this clonotype was seen many times. This chain joins TRBV28 and TRBJ2-5; D possibly uses TRBD1 or TRBD2 (5 bases each). The CDR3 covers 15 residues. Germline CDR1 is MDHEN and CDR2 is SYDVKM. The V end was cut by 3 bases, the J end by 3 bases, with 14 bases between. CDR3 protein: CASSFEGRGEETQYF. DNA of the CDR3: TGTGCCAGCAGTTTTGAGGGCAGAGGGGAAGAGACCCAGTACTTC.

This clonotype was detected many times. This chain links TRBV6-1 with TRBJ1-6; 8 positions agree with TRBD1. The length of the CDR3 is 15 residues. In germline, CDR1 is MNHNS, CDR2 SASEGT. V shed 4 bases and J 6 bases; nucleotides not matched to a gene: 5. CDR3 sequence reads: CASSARTGSNSPLHF. In nucleotides, the CDR3 is TGTGCCAGCAGTGCCAGGACAGGGAGTAATTCACCCCTCCACTTT.

The V call is TRBV7-8, the J call TRBJ2-1; TRBD2 matches at 8 bases. V was pared by 7 bases and J by 4 bases, with 6 bases of the junction left unmatched. This CDR3 is 14 amino acids long. The germline gives CDR1 SGHVS, CDR2 FQNEAQ. CDR3 DNA sequence: TGTGCCAGCATCGCGGGACTAGTGTACAATGAGCAGTTCTTC. Translation: CASIAGLVYNEQFF.

This clonotype has more than one count but fewer than ten. The chain combines TRBV20-1 with TRBJ2-7; weak D call: TRBD2 (6 bases). The CDR3 totals 13 residues. Trimming cost V 5 bases and J 9 bases, with 20 bases left between them. Per germline, CDR1 DFQATT and CDR2 SNEGSKA (reference sequence). The chain's CDR3 is CSAPGLAVVGQYF. DNA for the CDR3: TGCAGTGCTCCGGGACTGGCGGTCGTTGGGCAGTACTTC.

This clonotype has only a few counts. This chain uses TRBV5-5 with TRBJ2-1, with D possibly being TRBD2 (5 bases). Trimming left V 2 bases short and J 7 bases short, with 22 bases between. CDR1 and CDR2 (germline): SGHKS, YYEKEE (reference sequence). This CDR3 region has 17 residues. CDR3 bases: TGTGCCAGCAGCTTCTATCTGAGGGCCGGGAAGGTTAATGAGCAGTTCTTC. Amino acid sequence: CASSFYLRAGKVNEQFF.

This chain links TRBV6-1 with TRBJ1-2, with unresolved D. V dropped 0 bases and J dropped 8 bases, with 19 bases sitting between them. Germline-derived CDR1 and CDR2 are MNHNS and SASEGT. The length of the CDR3 is 16 residues. CDR3 coding DNA: TGTGCCAGCAGTGAAGCGCTTGAGCTGCAAAATGGGGGCTACACCTTC. Its protein is CASSEALELQNGGYTF.

The chain recombines TRBV2 with TRBJ1-1; D unresolved. There are 11 residues in the CDR3. Between the trimmed V and J ends, which lost 10 bases and 3 bases, there was a span of 9 bases. CDR1 and CDR2 from the germline V gene are SNHLY and FYNNEI. CDR3 DNA sequence: TGTGCCAACGGGAGGGACACTGAAGCTTTCTTT. As protein: CANGRDTEAFF.

The DNA of the CDR3 is TGTGCCAGCAGCCCCCTAGCGGGAGCCAAGAACTACGAGCAGTACTTC. It codes for CASSPLAGAKNYEQYF. The chain joins TRBV7-2 to TRBJ2-7; TRBD2 aligns across 10 bases. Germline loops: CDR1 SGHTA, CDR2 FQGNSA. The CDR3 is made up of 16 amino acids. The J segment lost 3 bases and the V segment lost 5 bases, leaving 10 bases of the junction unmatched.

This clonotype has more than one count but fewer than ten. The chain joins TRBV20-1 to TRBJ1-5, with a weak D call TRBD1 (5 bases). Germline CDR1 and CDR2: DFQATT and SNEGSKA (reference sequence). The CDR3 loop spans 13 amino acids. V was pared by 6 bases and J by 7 bases, with 16 bases between. The CDR3 here is CSATTSRDQPQHF. The CDR3 DNA is TGCAGTGCCACGACATCTAGGGACCAGCCCCAGCATTTT.

There are a few counts of this clonotype. The chain links TRBV5-1 to TRBJ1-1; D uncertain. V was cut by 0 bases and J by 3 bases, with 6 bases left in between. Germline V CDR1 and CDR2: SGHRS, YFSETQ. The CDR3 runs 13 residues. The CDR3 region is CASSLEEDTEAFF. The CDR3 region has the DNA TGCGCCAGCAGCTTGGAGGAGGACACTGAAGCTTTCTTT.

This clonotype was picked up many times. This rearrangement joins TRBV28 to TRBJ2-7; 11 positions match TRBD1. There are 15 residues in the CDR3. Germline V gene sequence: CDR1 MDHEN, CDR2 SYDVKM. V shed 7 bases and J 3 bases; nucleotides not matched to a gene: 8. CDR3: CASNYPGQGVYEQYF. Here the CDR3 DNA reads TGTGCCAGCAATTATCCGGGACAGGGGGTCTACGAGCAGTACTTC.

This clonotype was seen a few times. The chain combines TRBV5-1 with TRBJ1-1; tentative D call: TRBD1 (6 bases). The CDR3 is made up of 14 amino acids. V was pared by 4 bases and J by 1 base, with 11 bases between. CDR1 is SGHRS and CDR2 is YFSETQ in the germline V gene. Here the CDR3 DNA reads TGCGCCAGCAGCACTGGACAGCAGAACACTGAAGCTTTCTTT. Translation gives CASSTGQQNTEAFF.

V gene TRBV30 combines with J gene TRBJ2-7, with TRBD2 identical over 11 bases. The CDR3 runs 13 residues. CDR1 is GTSNPN and CDR2 is SVGIG in the germline V gene (reference sequence). J lost 6 bases, V lost 4 bases, and 5 bases had no gene match. The CDR3 DNA is TGTGCCTGGACCCTAGCGGGAGGTACCGAGCAGTACTTC. Protein: CAWTLAGGTEQYF. The whole variable domain, remainder taken from reference TRBV30 and TRBJ2-7, is SQTIHQWPATLVQPVGSPLSLECTVEGTSNPNLYWYRQAAGRGLQLLFYSVGIGQISSEVPQNLSASRPQDRQFILSSKKLLLSDSGFYLCAWTLAGGTEQYFGPGTRLTVT.

This clonotype was found many times. This chain connects TRBV12-3 or TRBV12-4 to TRBJ2-1; D is unresolved. V shed 2 bases and J shed 6 bases, with 17 bases lying between them. The CDR3 is 16 amino acids. CDR3: CASSLTPGAPLNEQFF. The CDR3 DNA reads as TGTGCCAGCAGTTTAACCCCAGGTGCCCCTCTCAATGAGCAGTTCTTC.

This clonotype was seen at least ten times. The chain uses TRBV12-3 or TRBV12-4 and TRBJ1-2, with unresolved D. CDR3 size: 13 residues. Trimming removed 6 bases at V and 0 bases at J, with 8 bases between. CDR3: CASRRDANYGYTF. Written as DNA, the CDR3 is TGTGCCAGCAGACGTGATGCTAACTATGGCTACACCTTC.

This clonotype was seen repeatedly, ten times or more. The V and J genes are TRBV2 and TRBJ1-5, with TRBD1 matching 7 bases. The CDR3 extends over 13 amino acids. The V and J ends lost 6 bases and 5 bases, in that order; junction bases with no gene match: 4. The germline CDR1 and CDR2 sequences are SNHLY and FYNNEI. As DNA, the CDR3 is TGTGCCAGCAGCGAGACAGGGTATCAGCCCCAGCATTTT. This encodes CASSETGYQPQHF. Using reference TRBV2 and TRBJ1-5 for the parts outside the CDR3, the full variable domain is EPEVTQTPSHQVTQMGQEVILRCVPISNHLYFYWYRQILGQKVEFLVSFYNNEISEKSEIFDDQFSVERPDGSNFTLKIRSTKLEDSAMYFCASSETGYQPQHFGDGTRLSIL.

The chain recombines TRBV10-3 with TRBJ2-3, with D possibly being TRBD1 (7 bases). Germline V gene sequence: CDR1 ENHRY, CDR2 SYGVKD. V was shortened by 6 bases and J by 2 bases, with 15 bases between the two germline ends. This CDR3 is built from 15 residues. CDR3 sequence reads: CAISGGTANTDTQYF. The CDR3 nucleotides are TGTGCCATCAGCGGCGGGACAGCCAACACAGATACGCAGTATTTT.

This clonotype was observed a handful of times. The CDR3 loop reads CAWEPGLNTEAFF. The DNA of the CDR3 is TGTGCCTGGGAGCCGGGGTTGAACACTGAAGCTTTCTTT. This chain joins TRBV30 and TRBJ1-1; D is unclear. V was trimmed by 5 bases and J by 0 bases, leaving 10 bases between them. This CDR3 is built from 13 residues. Germline V CDR1 and CDR2: GTSNPN, SVGIG (reference sequence). Drawing the rest from reference TRBV30 and TRBJ1-1, the complete variable domain is SQTIHQWPATLVQPVGSPLSLECTVEGTSNPNLYWYRQAAGRGLQLLFYSVGIGQISSEVPQNLSASRPQDRQFILSSKKLLLSDSGFYLCAWEPGLNTEAFFGQGTRLTVV.

On this clonotype: Being one base from a much bigger clone, this may be a read error. The CDR3 end shows no conserved phenylalanine or tryptophan, and so a read error is likely. CDR3 in DNA: TGTGCCATCAGTGAGTCGGGGGGACTCCGGGGGAGAGCTTTCCTT. Translated, it gives CAISESGGLRGRAFL. The chain carries TRBV10-3 and TRBJ1-1; D possibly corresponds to TRBD1 (5 bases). CDR1 is ENHRY, CDR2 SYGVKD, per germline. The CDR3 has 15 residues. Trimming took off 0 bases at V and 10 bases at J, with 18 bases between the two ends.

This clonotype occurred a few times. This chain's CDR3 is CASNRGLAGSGELFF. CDR3 sequence (DNA): TGTGCCAGCAATAGGGGACTAGCGGGTTCCGGGGAGCTGTTTTTT. The V and J genes are TRBV12-3 or TRBV12-4 and TRBJ2-2; TRBD2 aligns across 12 bases. Losses at the gene ends were 7 bases for V and 6 bases for J; bases not matched to a gene: 6. The CDR3 runs to 15 residues.

The CDR3 DNA reads as TGTGCCAGCACCCCTACTAGCGGATACAATGAGCAGTTCTTC. Translated, it gives CASTPTSGYNEQFF. The rearrangement uses TRBV12-3 or TRBV12-4 and TRBJ2-1, with 8 bases matching TRBD2. The CDR3 length is 14 residues. Trimming at V came to 7 bases and at J to 4 bases, leaving 6 bases not matched to a gene.

This clonotype was seen a handful of times. This chain links TRBV19 with TRBJ1-1; a possible D gene is TRBD1 (5 bases). The CDR3 sequence is 13 residues long. Germline CDR1 reads LNHDA; CDR2 reads SQIVND (reference sequence). V shed 9 bases and J shed 8 bases, with 19 bases lying between them. CDR3 amino acids: CASTGLPEGEAFF. The DNA for the CDR3 is TGTGCCAGCACGGGGCTCCCGGAGGGCGAAGCTTTCTTT.

This clonotype was seen many times. This chain uses TRBV3-1 with TRBJ1-1; the D is unclear. Germline V lookup: CDR1 LGHDT, CDR2 YNNKEL (reference sequence). The V end was cut by 1 base, the J end by 6 bases, with 9 bases between. This CDR3 spans 13 amino acids. In nucleotides, the CDR3 is TGTGCCAGCAGCCAAGGCTCGTCGGCTGAAGCTTTCTTT. This sequence encodes CASSQGSSAEAFF. Drawing the rest from reference TRBV3-1 and TRBJ1-1, the complete variable domain is DTAVSQTPKYLVTQMGNDKSIKCEQNLGHDTMYWYKQDSKKFLKIMFSYNNKELIINETVPNRFSPKSPDKAHLNLHINSLELGDSAVYFCASSQGSSAEAFFGQGTRLTVV.